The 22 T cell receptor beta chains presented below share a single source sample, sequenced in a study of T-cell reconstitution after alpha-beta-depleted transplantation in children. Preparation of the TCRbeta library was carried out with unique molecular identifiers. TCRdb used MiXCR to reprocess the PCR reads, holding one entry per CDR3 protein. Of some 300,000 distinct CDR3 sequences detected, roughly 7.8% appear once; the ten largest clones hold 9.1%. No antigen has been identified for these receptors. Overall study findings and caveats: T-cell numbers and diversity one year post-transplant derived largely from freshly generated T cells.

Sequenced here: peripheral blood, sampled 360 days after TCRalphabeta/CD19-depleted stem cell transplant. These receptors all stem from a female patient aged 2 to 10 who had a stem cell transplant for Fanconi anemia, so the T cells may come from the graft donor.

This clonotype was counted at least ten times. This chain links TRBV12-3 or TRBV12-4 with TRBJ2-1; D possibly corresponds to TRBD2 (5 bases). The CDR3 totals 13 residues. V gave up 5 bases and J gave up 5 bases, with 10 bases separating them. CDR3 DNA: TGTGCCAGCAGTCTTAAGGAGGACAATGAGCAGTTCTTC. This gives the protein CASSLKEDNEQFF.

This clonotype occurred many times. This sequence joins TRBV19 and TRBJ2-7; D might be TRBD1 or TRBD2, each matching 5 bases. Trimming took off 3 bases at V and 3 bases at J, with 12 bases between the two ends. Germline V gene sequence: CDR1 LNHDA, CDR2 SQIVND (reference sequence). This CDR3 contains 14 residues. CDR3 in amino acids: CASSINGDGYEQYF. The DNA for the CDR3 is TGTGCCAGTAGTATTAACGGGGACGGCTACGAGCAGTACTTC.

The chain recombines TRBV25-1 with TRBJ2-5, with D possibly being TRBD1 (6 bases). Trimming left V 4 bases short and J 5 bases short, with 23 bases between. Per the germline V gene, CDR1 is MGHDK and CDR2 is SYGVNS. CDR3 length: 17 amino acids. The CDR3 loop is CASSGIKWGRLLETQYF. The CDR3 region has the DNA TGTGCCAGCAGTGGTATTAAATGGGGGCGCCTACTGGAGACCCAGTACTTC.

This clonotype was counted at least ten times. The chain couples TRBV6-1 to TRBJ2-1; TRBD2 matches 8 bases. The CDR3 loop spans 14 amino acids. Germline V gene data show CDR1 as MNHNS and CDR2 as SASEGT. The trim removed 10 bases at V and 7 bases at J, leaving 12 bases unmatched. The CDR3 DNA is TGTGCCATACGGGGGGGCGGTGTGTTTAATGAGCAGTTCTTC. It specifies CAIRGGGVFNEQFF.

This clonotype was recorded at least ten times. CDR3 region: CASSQVIRGDEQFF. CDR3 sequence (DNA): TGCGCCAGCAGCCAAGTAATCCGGGGGGATGAGCAGTTCTTC. The V and J genes are TRBV4-1 and TRBJ2-1; 7 bases are shared with TRBD2. V dropped 1 base and J dropped 8; count of bases not matched to a gene: 5. This CDR3 has 14 residues. The germline gives CDR1 MGHRA, CDR2 YSYEKL.

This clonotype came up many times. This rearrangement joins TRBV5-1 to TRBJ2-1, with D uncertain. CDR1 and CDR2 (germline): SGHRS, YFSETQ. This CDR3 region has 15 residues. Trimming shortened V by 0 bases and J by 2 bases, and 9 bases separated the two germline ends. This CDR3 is CASSLVTGPYNEQFF. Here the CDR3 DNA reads TGCGCCAGCAGCTTGGTGACCGGGCCCTACAATGAGCAGTTCTTC.

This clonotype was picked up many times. In DNA form, the CDR3 reads TGTGCCAGCAGTTACTCGATGGGACCCGGGGAGCTGTTTTTT. It codes for CASSYSMGPGELFF. The chain links TRBV6-5 to TRBJ2-2; D is possibly TRBD1 or TRBD2 (5 bases each). The CDR3 is made up of 14 amino acids. With 0 bases removed from V and 6 bases from J, the gap between germline ends came to 8 bases. Germline CDR1 reads MNHEY; CDR2 reads SVGAGI.

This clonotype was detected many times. The CDR3 sequence is CATSRGVESTDTQYF. DNA for the CDR3: TGTGCCACCAGCAGAGGGGTTGAGAGCACAGATACGCAGTATTTT. The rearrangement links TRBV15 to TRBJ2-3; D not certain. Trimming pared 1 base from V and 0 bases from J, leaving 8 bases between. In germline, CDR1 is LNHNV, CDR2 YYDKDF (reference sequence). The CDR3 is made up of 15 amino acids.

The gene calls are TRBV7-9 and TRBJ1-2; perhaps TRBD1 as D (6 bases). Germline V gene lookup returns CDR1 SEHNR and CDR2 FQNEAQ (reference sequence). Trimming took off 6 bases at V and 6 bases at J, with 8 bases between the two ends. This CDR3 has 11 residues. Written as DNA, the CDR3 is TGTGCCAGCAGGACAGGAGATGGCTACACCTTC. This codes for CASRTGDGYTF. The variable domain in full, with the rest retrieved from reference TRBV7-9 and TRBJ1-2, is DTGVSQNPRHKITKRGQNVTFRCDPISEHNRLYWYRQTLGQGPEFLTYFQNEAQLEKSRLLSDRFSAERPKGSFSTLEIQRTEQGDSAMYLCASRTGDGYTFGSGTRLTVV.

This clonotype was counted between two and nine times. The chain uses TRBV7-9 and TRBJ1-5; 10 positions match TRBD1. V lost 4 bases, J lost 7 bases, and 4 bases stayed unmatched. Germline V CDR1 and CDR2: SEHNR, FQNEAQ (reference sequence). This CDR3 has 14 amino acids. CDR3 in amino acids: CASSWGTGEQPQHF. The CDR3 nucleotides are TGTGCCAGCAGCTGGGGGACAGGGGAGCAGCCCCAGCATTTT.

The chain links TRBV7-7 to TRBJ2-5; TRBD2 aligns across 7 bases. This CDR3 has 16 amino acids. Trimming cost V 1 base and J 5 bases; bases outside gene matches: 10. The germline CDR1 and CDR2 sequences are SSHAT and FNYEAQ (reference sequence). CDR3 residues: CASSLVPLAPTETQYF. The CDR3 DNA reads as TGTGCCAGCAGCTTAGTACCACTAGCGCCAACGGAGACCCAGTACTTC.

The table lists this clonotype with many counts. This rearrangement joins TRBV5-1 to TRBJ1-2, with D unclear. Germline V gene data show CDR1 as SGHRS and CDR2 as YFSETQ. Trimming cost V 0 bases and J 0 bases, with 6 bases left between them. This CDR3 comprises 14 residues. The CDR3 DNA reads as TGCGCCAGCAGCTTGGATGGGGCTAACTATGGCTACACCTTC. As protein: CASSLDGANYGYTF.

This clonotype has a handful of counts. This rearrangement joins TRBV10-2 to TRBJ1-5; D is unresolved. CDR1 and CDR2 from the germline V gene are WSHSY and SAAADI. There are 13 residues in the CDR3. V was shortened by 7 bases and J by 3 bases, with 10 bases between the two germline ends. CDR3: CASTVGTNQPQHF. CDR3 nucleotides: TGCGCCAGCACGGTAGGCACCAATCAGCCCCAGCATTTT.

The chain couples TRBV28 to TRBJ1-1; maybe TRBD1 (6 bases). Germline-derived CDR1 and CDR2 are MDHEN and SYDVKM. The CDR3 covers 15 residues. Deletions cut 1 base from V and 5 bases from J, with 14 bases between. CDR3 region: CASSLSSRGPTEAFF. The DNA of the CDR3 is TGTGCCAGCAGTTTATCCAGCAGGGGACCTACTGAAGCTTTCTTT.

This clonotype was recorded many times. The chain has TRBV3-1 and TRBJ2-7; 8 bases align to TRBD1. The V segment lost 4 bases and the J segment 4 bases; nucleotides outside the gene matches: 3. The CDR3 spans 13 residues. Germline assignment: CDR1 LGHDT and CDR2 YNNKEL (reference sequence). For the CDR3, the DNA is TGTGCCAGCAGCCTGGACAGGGAGTACGAGCAGTACTTC. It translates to CASSLDREYEQYF.

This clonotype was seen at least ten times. CDR3 in DNA: TGTGCCAGCAGCTCGGTCGGGGCCAACGTCCTGACTTTC. Protein product: CASSSVGANVLTF. The gene calls are TRBV7-9 and TRBJ2-6; D call uncertain. Deletions cut 4 bases from V and 4 bases from J, with 5 bases between. This CDR3 has 13 amino acids. Germline CDR1 SEHNR, CDR2 FQNEAQ (reference sequence).

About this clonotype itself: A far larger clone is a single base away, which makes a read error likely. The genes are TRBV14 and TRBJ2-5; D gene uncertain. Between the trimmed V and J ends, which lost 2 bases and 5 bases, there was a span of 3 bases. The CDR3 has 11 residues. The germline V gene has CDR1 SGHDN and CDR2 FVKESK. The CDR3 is CASSQWETQYF. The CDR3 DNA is TGTGCCAGCAGCCAATGGGAGACCCAGTACTTC. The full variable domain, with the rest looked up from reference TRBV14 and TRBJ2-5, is EAGVTQFPSHSVIEKGQTVTLRCDPISGHDNLYWYRRVMGKEIKFLLHFVKESKQDESGMPNNRFLAERTGGTYSTLKVQPAELEDSGVYFCASSQWETQYFGPGTRLLVL.

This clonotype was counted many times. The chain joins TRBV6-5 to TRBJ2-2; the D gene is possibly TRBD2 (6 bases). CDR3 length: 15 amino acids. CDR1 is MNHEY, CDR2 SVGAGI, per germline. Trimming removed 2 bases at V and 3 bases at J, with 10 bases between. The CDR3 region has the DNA TGTGCCAGCAGTTACGCGGGGTTGGACACCGGGGAGCTGTTTTTT. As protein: CASSYAGLDTGELFF.

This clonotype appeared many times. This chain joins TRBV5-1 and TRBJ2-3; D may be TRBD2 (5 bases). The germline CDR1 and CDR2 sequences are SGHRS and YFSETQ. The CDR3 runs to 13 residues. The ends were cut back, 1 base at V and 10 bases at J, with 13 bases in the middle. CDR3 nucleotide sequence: TGCGCCAGCAGCTTGCCCCAAGCGGAGTCGCAGTATTTT. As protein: CASSLPQAESQYF.

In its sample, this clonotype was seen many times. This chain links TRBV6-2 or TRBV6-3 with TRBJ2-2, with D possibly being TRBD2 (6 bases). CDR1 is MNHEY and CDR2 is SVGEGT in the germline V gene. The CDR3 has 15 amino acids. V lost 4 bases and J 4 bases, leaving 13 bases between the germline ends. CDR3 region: CASSSYAGTTGELFF. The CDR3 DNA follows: TGTGCCAGCAGTTCCTACGCGGGAACCACCGGGGAGCTGTTTTTT.

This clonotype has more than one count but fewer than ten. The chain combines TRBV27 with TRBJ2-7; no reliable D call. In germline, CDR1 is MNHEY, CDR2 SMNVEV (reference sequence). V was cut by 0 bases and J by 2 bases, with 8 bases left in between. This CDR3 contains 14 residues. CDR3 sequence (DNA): TGTGCCAGCAGTTTATCGGGCGACACCTACGAGCAGTACTTC. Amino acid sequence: CASSLSGDTYEQYF.

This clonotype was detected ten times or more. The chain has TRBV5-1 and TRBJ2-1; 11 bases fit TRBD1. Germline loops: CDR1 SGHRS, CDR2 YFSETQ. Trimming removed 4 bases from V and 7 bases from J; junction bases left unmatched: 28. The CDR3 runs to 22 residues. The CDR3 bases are TGCGCCAGCAGCCCGACAACCTGGACAGGGGGCGTAGGACTAGGCCTATTGAATGAGCAGTTCTTC. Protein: CASSPTTWTGGVGLGLLNEQFF.